The 25 T cell receptor beta chains below come from one sample, sequenced in a study of shared clonotypes between healthy human individuals. Repertoires were generated with immunoSEQ multiplex PCR, while TCRdb's copy carries only in-frame clones and drops some. The repertoire holds over a million clones, with around 97% as singletons. Material: naive CD4+ T cells sorted from blood. Regarding subset: CD45RA+ positively selected. The source of these receptors is a young man in good health.

This clone was detected a few times. The chain recombines TRBV10-2 with TRBJ2-7; 8 nucleotides agree with TRBD2. CDR1 is WSHSY and CDR2 is SAAADI in the germline V gene. J gave up 1 base and V 4 bases, and 12 bases lay outside the gene matches. The CDR3 is 17 amino acids. This CDR3 is CASSGRGGSGVSYEQYF. CDR3 sequence (DNA): TGCGCCAGCAGTGGCCGCGGGGGTAGCGGGGTTTCCTACGAGCAGTACTTC.

The chain couples TRBV27 to TRBJ2-3; 12 bases are shared with TRBD2. V dropped 8 bases and J dropped 5; count of bases not matched to a gene: 2. The CDR3 is 13 residues long. Germline assignment: CDR1 MNHEY and CDR2 SMNVEV (reference sequence). The CDR3 DNA follows: TGTGCCAGCCGGGGACTAGCGGGAGATACGCAGTATTTT. Protein: CASRGLAGDTQYF.

V gene TRBV6-1 combines with J gene TRBJ1-5; 7 bases line up with TRBD1. The trim removed 6 bases at V and 0 bases at J, leaving 2 bases unmatched. The CDR3 sequence is 14 residues long. Germline CDR1 MNHNS, CDR2 SASEGT. The CDR3 DNA sequence: TGTGCCAGCAGAGGGGACAGTAGCAATCAGCCCCAGCATTTT. This encodes CASRGDSSNQPQHF.

V usage is TRBV7-9 and J usage is TRBJ1-4; 7 nucleotides match TRBD1. The J segment lost 6 bases and the V segment lost 5 bases, leaving 9 bases of the junction unmatched. The CDR3 runs to 15 residues. The germline CDR1 and CDR2 sequences are SEHNR and FQNEAQ (reference sequence). CDR3 in amino acids: CASSRTEGAYEKLFF. DNA for the CDR3: TGTGCCAGCAGCCGTACCGAGGGGGCTTATGAAAAACTGTTTTTT.

V and J are TRBV27 and TRBJ2-7; 8 bases are shared with TRBD2. In germline, CDR1 is MNHEY, CDR2 SMNVEV (reference sequence). The trim removed 2 bases at V and 5 bases at J, leaving 8 bases unmatched. The length of the CDR3 is 15 residues. The CDR3 spells CASSLLYAGGHEQYF. The CDR3 bases are TGTGCCAGCAGTTTACTGTATGCGGGAGGCCACGAGCAGTACTTC.

The V call is TRBV9, the J call TRBJ1-1; possible D gene TRBD1, 6 bases. The germline gives CDR1 SGDLS, CDR2 YYNGEE. V was pared by 4 bases and J by 10 bases, with 17 bases between. CDR3 size: 13 residues. The CDR3 sequence is CASSLSGDSGAFF. CDR3 coding DNA: TGTGCCAGCAGCCTCTCAGGGGATTCAGGAGCTTTCTTT.

This rearrangement joins TRBV11-2 to TRBJ2-3, with D possibly TRBD2 on 5 matching bases. The CDR3 extends over 15 amino acids. The V and J ends lost 3 bases and 5 bases respectively, with 15 bases between them. Germline-derived CDR1 and CDR2 are SGHAT and FQNNGV. Written as DNA, the CDR3 is TGTGCCAGCAGCTTGAAGTCGGTTGGGAGAGATACGCAGTATTTT. Protein product: CASSLKSVGRDTQYF.

This clone was seen a single time. The genes are TRBV18 and TRBJ2-7; TRBD2 aligns across 8 bases. Germline V CDR1 and CDR2: KGHSH, LQKENI. With 5 bases clipped from V and 2 bases from J, the junction kept 5 bases outside the gene matches. The CDR3 covers 14 residues. The CDR3 DNA reads TGTGCCAGCTCAGCGGGGGGAGGAACCTACGAGCAGTACTTC. Its protein product is CASSAGGGTYEQYF.

This clone was detected once. The chain links TRBV5-4 to TRBJ2-1; D is uncertain. Trimming removed 0 bases at V and 4 bases at J, with 11 bases between. CDR3 length: 15 amino acids. Germline V gives CDR1 SGHNT, CDR2 YYREEE (reference sequence). CDR3 bases: TGTGCCAGCAGCTTGGCCTTGGTAGCTTACAATGAGCAGTTCTTC. Amino acids: CASSLALVAYNEQFF. Full variable domain (outside the CDR3, taken from reference TRBV5-4 and TRBJ2-1): ETGVTQSPTHLIKTRGQQVTLRCSSQSGHNTVSWYQQALGQGPQFIFQYYREEENGRGNFPPRFSGLQFPNYSSELNVNALELDDSALYLCASSLALVAYNEQFFGPGTRLTVL.

This sequence joins TRBV2 and TRBJ2-3; 9 bases map to TRBD1. Germline loops: CDR1 SNHLY, CDR2 FYNNEI. The CDR3 totals 20 residues. The junction had 19 bases not matched to a gene; V was cut back by 4 bases and J by 2 bases. The CDR3 nucleotides are TGTGCCAGCAGTGGCCGGACAGGGGTGAGCCCTCACGTCCTCACAGATACGCAGTATTTT. This encodes CASSGRTGVSPHVLTDTQYF. The whole variable domain, filled in from reference TRBV2 and TRBJ2-3, reads EPEVTQTPSHQVTQMGQEVILRCVPISNHLYFYWYRQILGQKVEFLVSFYNNEISEKSEIFDDQFSVERPDGSNFTLKIRSTKLEDSAMYFCASSGRTGVSPHVLTDTQYFGPGTRLTVL.

Points on this clone: Other nucleotide sequences in the sample specify the same CDR3. The rearrangement uses TRBV5-1 and TRBJ2-7; D may be TRBD2 (5 bases). The germline gives CDR1 SGHRS, CDR2 YFSETQ. The CDR3 is made up of 14 amino acids. Between the trimmed V and J ends, which lost 4 bases and 5 bases, there was a span of 16 bases. CDR3 sequence (DNA): TGCGCCAGCAGCCCCAGCCGGGGTAGCCACGAGCAGTACTTC. Protein sequence: CASSPSRGSHEQYF.

The rearrangement uses TRBV30 and TRBJ2-7; TRBD2 aligns across 8 bases. Looked up from germline, CDR1 is GTSNPN and CDR2 is SVGIG (reference sequence). Unmatched junction bases numbered 6, after V lost 5 bases and J lost 3 bases. The CDR3 covers 13 residues. CDR3 DNA: TGTGCCTGGGATTCGCTAGCGGGCTACGAGCAGTACTTC. Amino acid sequence: CAWDSLAGYEQYF.

The chain combines TRBV30 with TRBJ2-7; D not resolved. The CDR3 contains 15 residues. V was cut by 0 bases and J by 0 bases, with 12 bases left in between. In germline, CDR1 is GTSNPN, CDR2 SVGIG (reference sequence). The CDR3 loop is CAWSVTGRTSYEQYF. CDR3 nucleotide sequence: TGTGCCTGGAGTGTAACCGGGCGGACCTCCTACGAGCAGTACTTC. Complete variable domain (other parts from reference TRBV30 and TRBJ2-7): SQTIHQWPATLVQPVGSPLSLECTVEGTSNPNLYWYRQAAGRGLQLLFYSVGIGQISSEVPQNLSASRPQDRQFILSSKKLLLSDSGFYLCAWSVTGRTSYEQYFGPGTRLTVT.

This chain uses TRBV28 with TRBJ1-5; perhaps TRBD1 as D (5 bases). Per the germline V gene, CDR1 is MDHEN and CDR2 is SYDVKM. The CDR3 spans 15 residues. V was clipped by 6 bases and J by 6 bases, with 18 bases between them. CDR3 sequence reads: CASSFRTMGGQPQHF. The CDR3, as DNA: TGTGCCAGCAGCTTCCGGACAATGGGGGGTCAGCCCCAGCATTTT.

This chain links TRBV4-3 with TRBJ2-2; D gene ambiguous. Trimming removed 0 bases at V and 6 bases at J, with 11 bases between. The germline CDR1 and CDR2 sequences are LGHNA and YSLEER. This CDR3 is built from 15 residues. The CDR3: CASSQEDWGSGELFF. In DNA form, the CDR3 reads TGCGCCAGCAGCCAAGAGGATTGGGGTTCCGGGGAGCTGTTTTTT.

The CDR3 region is CASSFIWGRGPLGSYEQYF. CDR3 in DNA: TGTGCCAGCAGCTTCATTTGGGGCAGGGGTCCCCTTGGGTCCTACGAGCAGTACTTC. The rearrangement joins TRBV7-2 to TRBJ2-7; TRBD1 might be the D (6 bases). CDR3 length: 19 residues. V was pared by 3 bases and J by 1 base, with 25 bases between. Germline loops: CDR1 SGHTA, CDR2 FQGNSA.

V is TRBV7-8 and J is TRBJ2-1; no clear D. V lost 3 bases to trimming and J lost 4 bases, with 4 bases between them. Germline values: CDR1 SGHVS, CDR2 FQNEAQ. The CDR3 sequence is 12 residues long. CDR3 in DNA: TGTGCCAGCAGCTTCAGTTACAATGAGCAGTTCTTC. Protein product: CASSFSYNEQFF. Variable domain in full (rest from reference TRBV7-8 and TRBJ2-1): GAGVSQSPRYKVAKRGQDVALRCDPISGHVSLFWYQQALGQGPEFLTYFQNEAQLDKSGLPSDRFFAERPEGSVSTLKIQRTQQEDSAVYLCASSFSYNEQFFGPGTRLTVL.

This clone was recorded once. This chain uses TRBV10-3 with TRBJ2-3, with TRBD1 matching 11 bases. The J segment lost 3 bases and the V segment lost 10 bases, leaving 9 bases of the junction unmatched. Germline V gene sequence: CDR1 ENHRY, CDR2 SYGVKD. CDR3 length: 15 amino acids. CDR3 protein: CANGAGTGGTDTQYF. In DNA form, the CDR3 reads TGTGCCAATGGGGCCGGGACAGGGGGGACAGATACGCAGTATTTT.

This clone has only one observation. The chain joins TRBV5-1 to TRBJ2-5, with TRBD1 matching 9 bases. CDR1 and CDR2 from the germline V gene are SGHRS and YFSETQ. J gave up 5 bases and V 4 bases, and 6 bases lay outside the gene matches. This CDR3 region has 14 residues. CDR3 protein: CASSTVTGGETQYF. CDR3 bases: TGCGCCAGCAGCACCGTGACAGGGGGTGAGACCCAGTACTTC.

V and J are TRBV7-6 and TRBJ2-7; 8 bases agree with TRBD2. Germline CDR1 is SGHVS and CDR2 is FNYEAQ. The V and J ends lost 2 bases and 4 bases, in that order; junction bases with no gene match: 4. The CDR3 length is 14 residues. CDR3 bases: TGTGCCAGCAGCTTACGTCCTAGCGGGTACGAGCAGTACTTC. Translated: CASSLRPSGYEQYF.

With respect to this clone: Other DNA sequences of this sample code for an identical CDR3. The gene calls are TRBV18 and TRBJ2-5, with D perhaps TRBD1 or TRBD2 (6 bases each). Germline V gene sequence: CDR1 KGHSH, CDR2 LQKENI. The CDR3 sequence is 13 residues long. The germline V and J ends were trimmed by 3 bases and 5 bases, with 10 bases remaining between them. The CDR3 nucleotides read TGTGCCAGCTCACCTGTAGGGGGGGAGACCCAGTACTTC. This encodes CASSPVGGETQYF.

This chain connects TRBV9 to TRBJ2-3, with D maybe TRBD1 (6 bases). From germline, CDR1 is SGDLS and CDR2 YYNGEE. The CDR3 covers 16 residues. Trimming removed 0 bases at V and 2 bases at J, with 13 bases between. This CDR3 is CASSVGGTTITDTQYF. The CDR3, as DNA: TGTGCCAGCAGCGTAGGAGGGACAACTATCACAGATACGCAGTATTTT.

This clone was picked up one time. V gene TRBV9 combines with J gene TRBJ2-2, with 12 bases matching TRBD2. This CDR3 comprises 16 residues. J was trimmed by 5 bases and V by 4 bases; bases with no gene match: 6. Germline lookup yields CDR1 SGDLS and CDR2 YYNGEE. CDR3 nucleotides: TGTGCCAGCAGCCCCCGGACTAGCGGGAAAACCGGGGAGCTGTTTTTT. It codes for CASSPRTSGKTGELFF.

The chain has TRBV30 and TRBJ2-5; D gene ambiguous. V gave up 0 bases and J gave up 7 bases, with 15 bases separating them. The CDR3 spans 14 residues. From germline, CDR1 is GTSNPN and CDR2 SVGIG (reference sequence). DNA for the CDR3: TGTGCCTGGAGTGTATTACGGCGGCAAATGACCCAGTACTTC. As protein: CAWSVLRRQMTQYF.

J is TRBJ1-1 and V is TRBV5-1; 7 nucleotides line up with TRBD1. CDR3 length equals 15 residues. Per the germline V gene, CDR1 is SGHRS and CDR2 is YFSETQ. V lost 3 bases to trimming and J lost 5 bases; unmatched junction nucleotides: 10. CDR3 in amino acids: CASSSTGAAGTEAFF. The DNA for the CDR3 is TGCGCCAGCAGCTCTACAGGGGCGGCGGGGACTGAAGCTTTCTTT.